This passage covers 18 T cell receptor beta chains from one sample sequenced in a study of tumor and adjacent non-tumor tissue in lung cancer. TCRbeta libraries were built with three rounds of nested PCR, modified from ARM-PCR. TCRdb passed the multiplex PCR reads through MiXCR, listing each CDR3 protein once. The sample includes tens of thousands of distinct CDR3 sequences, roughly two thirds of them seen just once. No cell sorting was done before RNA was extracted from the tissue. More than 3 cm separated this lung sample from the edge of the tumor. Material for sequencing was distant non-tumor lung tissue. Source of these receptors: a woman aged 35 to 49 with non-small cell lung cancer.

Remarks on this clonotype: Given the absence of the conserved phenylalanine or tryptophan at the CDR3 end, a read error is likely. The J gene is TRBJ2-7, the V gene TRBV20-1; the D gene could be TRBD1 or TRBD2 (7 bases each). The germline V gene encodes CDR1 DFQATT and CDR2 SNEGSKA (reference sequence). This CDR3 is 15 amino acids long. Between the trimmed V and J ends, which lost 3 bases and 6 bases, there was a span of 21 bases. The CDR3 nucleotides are TGCAGTGCTAGCCCCTTTCGACAGGGAGGGGGCGAGCAGTACTTG. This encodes CSASPFRQGGGEQYL.

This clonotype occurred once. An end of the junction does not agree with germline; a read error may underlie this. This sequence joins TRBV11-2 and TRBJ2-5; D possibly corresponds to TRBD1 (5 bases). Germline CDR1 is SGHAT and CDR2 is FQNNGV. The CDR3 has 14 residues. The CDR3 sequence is CASSFRVFQETLYF. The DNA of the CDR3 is TGTGCCAGCAGCTTCAGGGTTTTCCAAGAGACCCTGTACTTC.

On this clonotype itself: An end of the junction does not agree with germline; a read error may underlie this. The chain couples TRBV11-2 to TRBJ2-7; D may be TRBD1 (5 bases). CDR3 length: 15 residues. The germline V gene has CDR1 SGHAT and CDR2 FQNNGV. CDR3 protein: CASCLTPGSNYEQYF. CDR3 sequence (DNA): TGTGCCAGCTGCTTGACCCCAGGGTCGAACTACGAGCAGTACTTC. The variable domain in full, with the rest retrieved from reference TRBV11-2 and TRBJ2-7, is EAGVAQSPRYKIIEKRQSVAFWCNPISGHATLYWYQQILGQGPKLLIQFQNNGVVDDSQLPKDRFSAERLKGVDSTLKIQPAKLEDSAVYLCASCLTPGSNYEQYFGPGTRLTVT.

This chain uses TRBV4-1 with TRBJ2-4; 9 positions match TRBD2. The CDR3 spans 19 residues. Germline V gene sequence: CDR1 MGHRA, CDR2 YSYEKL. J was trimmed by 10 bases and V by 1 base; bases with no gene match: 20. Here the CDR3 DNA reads TGCGCCAGCAGCCAAGTGGTAGCGGGGGAGTTCTGGGATTTAAAGATTCAGTACTTC. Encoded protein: CASSQVVAGEFWDLKIQYF.

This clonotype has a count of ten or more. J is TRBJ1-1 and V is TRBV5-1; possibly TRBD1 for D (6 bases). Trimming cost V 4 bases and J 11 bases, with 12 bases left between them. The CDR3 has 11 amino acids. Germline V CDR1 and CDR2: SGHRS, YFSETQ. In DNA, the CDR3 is TGCGCCAGCAGCCAAGGGACAATGGCTTTCTTT. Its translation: CASSQGTMAFF.

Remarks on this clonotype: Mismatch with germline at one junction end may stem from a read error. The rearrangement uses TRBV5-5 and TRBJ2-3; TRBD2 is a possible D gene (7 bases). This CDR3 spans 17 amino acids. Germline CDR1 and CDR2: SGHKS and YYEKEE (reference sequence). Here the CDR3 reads CASVALRGGGATDTQYF. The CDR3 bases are TGTGCCAGCGTCGCCTTAAGGGGGGGGGGCGCGACAGATACACAGTATTTT.

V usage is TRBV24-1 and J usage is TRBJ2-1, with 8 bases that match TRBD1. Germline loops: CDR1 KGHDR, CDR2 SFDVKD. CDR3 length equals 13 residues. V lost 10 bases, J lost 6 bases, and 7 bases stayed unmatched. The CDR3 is CATQTGAINEQFF. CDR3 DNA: TGTGCCACACAGACAGGGGCGATCAATGAGCAGTTCTTC.

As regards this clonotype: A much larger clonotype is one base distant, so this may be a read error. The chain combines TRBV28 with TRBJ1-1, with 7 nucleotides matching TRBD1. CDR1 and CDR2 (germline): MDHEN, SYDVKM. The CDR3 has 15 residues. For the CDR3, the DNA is TGTGCCATCAGTCTCGGGACAGCCCTGAGGACTGAAGCTTTCTTT. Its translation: CAISLGTALRTEAFF.

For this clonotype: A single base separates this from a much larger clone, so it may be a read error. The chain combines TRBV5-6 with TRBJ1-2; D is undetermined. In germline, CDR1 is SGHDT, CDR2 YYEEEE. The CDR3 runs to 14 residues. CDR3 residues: CGSSLAVGGDGYTF. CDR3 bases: TGTGGCAGCAGCTTGGCGGTGGGCGGGGATGGCTACACCTTC.

CDR3: CAISPETLAGGYEQYF. The CDR3, as DNA: TGCGCCATTAGTCCAGAGACACTAGCGGGAGGCTACGAGCAGTACTTC. This chain uses TRBV10-1 with TRBJ2-7, with 12 nucleotides matching TRBD2. The V gene end was trimmed by 10 bases and the J gene end by 3 bases; junction bases not matched to a gene: 13. The CDR3 consists of 16 residues. The germline CDR1 and CDR2 sequences are WNHNN and SYGVQD (reference sequence).

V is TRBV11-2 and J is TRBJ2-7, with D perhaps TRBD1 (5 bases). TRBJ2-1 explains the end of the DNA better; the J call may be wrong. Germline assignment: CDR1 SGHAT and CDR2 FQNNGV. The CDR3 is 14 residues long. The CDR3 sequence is CASRDTGVSYEQFF. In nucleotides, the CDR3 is TGTGCCAGCAGAGATACAGGCGTGTCCTACGAGCAGTTCTTC.

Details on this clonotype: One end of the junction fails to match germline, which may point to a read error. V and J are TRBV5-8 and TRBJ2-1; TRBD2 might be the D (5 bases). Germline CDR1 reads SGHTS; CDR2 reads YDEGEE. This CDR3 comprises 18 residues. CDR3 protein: CASSPPRGIEADYNEQFF. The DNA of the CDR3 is TGTGCAAGCAGCCCCCCCCGGGGTATCGAGGCCGACTACAATGAGCAGTTCTTC.

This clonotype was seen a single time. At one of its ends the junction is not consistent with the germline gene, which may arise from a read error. The CDR3 here is CASSLPLQGHLSYGQYF. CDR3 bases: TGTGCCAGCAGCTTACCGTTACAGGGGCACCTAAGCTACGGGCAGTACTTC. This sequence joins TRBV5-4 and TRBJ2-7; 7 nucleotides match TRBD1. CDR3 size: 17 residues. Looked up from germline, CDR1 is SGHNT and CDR2 is YYREEE (reference sequence).

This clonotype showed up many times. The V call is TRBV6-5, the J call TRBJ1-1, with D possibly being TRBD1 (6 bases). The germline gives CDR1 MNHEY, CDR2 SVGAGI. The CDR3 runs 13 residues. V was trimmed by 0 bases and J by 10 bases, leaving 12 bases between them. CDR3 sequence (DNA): TGTGCCAGCAGTTACTCGTCCGAGGGGGGAGCTTTCTTT. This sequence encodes CASSYSSEGGAFF.

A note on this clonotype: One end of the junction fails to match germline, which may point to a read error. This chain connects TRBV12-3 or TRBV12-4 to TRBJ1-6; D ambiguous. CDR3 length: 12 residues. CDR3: CAGTSNKSPLHF. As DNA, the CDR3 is TGTGCCGGCACTTCTAATAAATCACCTCTCCACTTT.

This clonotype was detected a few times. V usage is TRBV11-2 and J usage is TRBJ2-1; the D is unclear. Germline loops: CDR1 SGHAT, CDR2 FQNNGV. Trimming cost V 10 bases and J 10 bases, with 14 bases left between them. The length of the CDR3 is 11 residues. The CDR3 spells CANSPGWEQFF. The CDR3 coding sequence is TGTGCCAACAGTCCCGGTTGGGAGCAGTTCTTC.

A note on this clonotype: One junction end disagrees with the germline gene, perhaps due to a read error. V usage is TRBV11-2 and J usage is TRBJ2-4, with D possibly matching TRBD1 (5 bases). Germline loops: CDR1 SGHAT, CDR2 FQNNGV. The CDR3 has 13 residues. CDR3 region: CASFIRQKDIKYF. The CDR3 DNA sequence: TGTGCCAGCTTCATAAGACAGAAGGACATTAAGTACTTC.

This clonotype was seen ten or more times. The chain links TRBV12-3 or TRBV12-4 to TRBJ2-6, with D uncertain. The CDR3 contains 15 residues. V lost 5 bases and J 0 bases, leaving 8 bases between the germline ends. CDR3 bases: TGTGCCAGCAGTCCTCACCGCTCTGGGGCCAACGTCCTGACTTTC. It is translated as CASSPHRSGANVLTF.